Listed here is a single T cell receptor beta chain. This specimen belongs to a study of response to subunit inactivated influenza vaccine. TCRdb independently ran MiXCR on the RT-PCR reads; one entry per CDR3 protein. The repertoire holds more than 550,000 distinct CDR3 sequences, approximately 10% seen once, with more than 9.5% in the top ten. These data are also associated with another study on T cells expressing NK-cell markers. As that study records: The authors generated TCR beta cDNA through 5'RACE template switching with UMIs.

Specimen: PBMCs from blood, collected on the day of vaccination. The origin of this receptor is a man in his forties or fifties who received an inactivated influenza vaccine.

CDR3 region: CASSLARTFNSPLHF. CDR3 bases: TGTGCCAGCAGTTTAGCCAGGACTTTTAATTCACCCCTCCACTTT. The chain employs TRBV12-3 or TRBV12-4 and TRBJ1-6; D is ambiguous. V lost 0 bases and J lost 6, with 9 bases in between. The CDR3 has 15 residues.